One sample yielded the 29 T cell receptor beta chains listed below, sequenced in a study of T cell clonality in common variable immunodeficiency. The data were produced by immunoSEQ multiplex PCR, yet TCRdb's version contains in-frame clones alone and is incomplete. The sample has roughly 70,000 clones, none seen only once; the top ten hold 1.7%. Source material: peripheral blood mononuclear cells. Every receptor here comes from a person aged 18 to 70 in good health.

This clone was detected many times. The read ends 3 residues early relative to the CDR3; the germline J gene fills the gap. This sequence joins TRBV30 and TRBJ1-5, with D tentatively TRBD1 (5 bases). This CDR3 spans 13 amino acids. V was cut by 3 bases and J by 2 bases, with 8 bases left in between. CDR1 and CDR2 from the germline V gene are GTSNPN and SVGIG (reference sequence). The CDR3 bases that were read are TGTGCCTGGAGGACCAGGGGCAATCAGCCC. Translating gives CAWRTRGNQP. The entire CDR3 reads CAWRTRGNQPQHF.

The sample holds many counts of this clone. The sequence runs out 3 residues before the end of the CDR3; the remainder is reconstructed from the germline J gene. The chain carries TRBV5-1 and TRBJ1-2, with 7 bases fitting TRBD1. The CDR3 is 13 amino acids. V shed 3 bases and J 6 bases; nucleotides not matched to a gene: 5. Germline V gene sequence: CDR1 SGHRS, CDR2 YFSETQ. The sequenced CDR3 bases are TGCGCCAGCAGCTGGACAGGTGTCGATGGC. This gives the protein CASSWTGVDG. The full CDR3 is CASSWTGVDGYTF.

This clone has ten or more counts. The read terminates 3 residues before the CDR3 end, so the remaining end is supplied by the germline J gene. This rearrangement joins TRBV7-9 to TRBJ1-1; no reliable D call. The CDR3 has 13 amino acids. Germline CDR1 is SEHNR and CDR2 is FQNEAQ (reference sequence). V was trimmed by 8 bases and J by 6 bases, leaving 16 bases between them. This CDR3 is CASPPRPGAEAFF. The sequenced part of the CDR3 DNA is TGTGCCAGCCCCCCCCGACCAGGTGCTGAA. Full variable domain (missing parts from reference TRBV7-9 and TRBJ1-1): DTGVSQNPRHKITKRGQNVTFRCDPISEHNRLYWYRQTLGQGPEFLTYFQNEAQLEKSRLLSDRFSAERPKGSFSTLEIQRTEQGDSAMYLCASPPRPGAEAFFGQGTRLTVV.

To note about this clone: The read ends 3 residues shy of where the CDR3 ends; the end is completed using the germline J gene. The chain has TRBV2 and TRBJ1-3, with no clear D. The CDR3 is 15 amino acids. Trimming pared 6 bases from V and 0 bases from J, leaving 12 bases between. CDR1 and CDR2 (germline): SNHLY, FYNNEI. The CDR3 bases that were read are TGTGCCAGCAGGGCTCACCCGATCTCTGGAAACACC. This gives the protein CASRAHPISGNT. In full, the CDR3 is CASRAHPISGNTIYF.

A remark on this clone: With the read ending 3 residues before the CDR3 end, the germline J gene is used to fill in that end. The chain couples TRBV30 to TRBJ1-5; 7 bases align to TRBD1. Looked up from germline, CDR1 is GTSNPN and CDR2 is SVGIG (reference sequence). This CDR3 spans 12 amino acids. The junction had 3 bases not matched to a gene; V was cut back by 6 bases and J by 4 bases. The CDR3 reads CACGDSNQPQHF. Partial CDR3 DNA: TGTGCCTGCGGGGACAGTAATCAGCCC. Filled out from reference TRBV30 and TRBJ1-5, the complete variable domain reads SQTIHQWPATLVQPVGSPLSLECTVEGTSNPNLYWYRQAAGRGLQLLFYSVGIGQISSEVPQNLSASRPQDRQFILSSKKLLLSDSGFYLCACGDSNQPQHFGDGTRLSIL.

Comments on this clone: The read halts 3 residues ahead of the CDR3 end, with the missing end drawn from the germline J gene. The chain employs TRBV7-9 and TRBJ1-2, with 8 bases aligning to TRBD1. The CDR3 loop spans 14 amino acids. Germline values: CDR1 SEHNR, CDR2 FQNEAQ (reference sequence). CDR3 sequence: CASTPDRVGRGYTF. The part of the CDR3 DNA that was read is TGTGCCAGCACCCCGGACAGGGTTGGTAGAGGC.

This clone was observed at least ten times. The read terminates 3 residues before the CDR3 end, so the remaining end is supplied by the germline J gene. The J gene is TRBJ2-2, the V gene TRBV5-6; D is undetermined. V shed 0 bases and J shed 3 bases, with 9 bases lying between them. The CDR3 sequence is 15 residues long. The germline gives CDR1 SGHDT, CDR2 YYEEEE. The DNA read from the CDR3 is TGTGCCAGCAGCTTGGGAGCAGGAGACACCGGGGAG. It yields the protein CASSLGAGDTGE. The entire CDR3 sequence reads CASSLGAGDTGELFF.

At least ten counts were recorded for this clone. The read is 3 residues too short to cover the CDR3 end, so that end is filled in from the germline J gene. The rearrangement uses TRBV5-1 and TRBJ2-7; no definite D call. The CDR3 runs 16 residues. V was shortened by 0 bases and J by 4 bases, with 17 bases between the two germline ends. Per germline, CDR1 SGHRS and CDR2 YFSETQ. CDR3: CASSLVQASWAYEQYF. The part of the CDR3 DNA that was read is TGCGCCAGCAGCTTGGTCCAGGCATCGTGGGCTTACGAG.

Many counts were recorded for this clone. The read is 3 residues too short to cover the CDR3 end, so that end is filled in from the germline J gene. The chain recombines TRBV7-2 with TRBJ2-3; TRBD2 matches at 10 bases. The CDR3 totals 15 residues. With V trimmed by 4 bases and J by 3 bases, 4 bases remained unmatched. CDR1 SGHTA and CDR2 FQGNSA come from the germline V gene. Partial CDR3 DNA: TGTGCCAGCAGCTACGGACTAGCGGCAACAGATACG. Translation gives CASSYGLAATDT. The complete CDR3 protein is CASSYGLAATDTQYF.

This clone was seen at least ten times. The read terminates 3 residues before the CDR3 end, so the remaining end is supplied by the germline J gene. V gene TRBV5-1 combines with J gene TRBJ1-6, with TRBD1 matching 7 bases. V lost 0 bases, J lost 5 bases, and 2 bases stayed unmatched. This CDR3 has 15 residues. The germline V gene has CDR1 SGHRS and CDR2 YFSETQ. The sequenced CDR3 bases are TGCGCCAGCAGCTTGGCCGGGACAGATAATTCACCC. Its translation is CASSLAGTDNSP. The whole CDR3 sequence reads CASSLAGTDNSPLHF.

This clone has a count of ten or more. A much bigger clone sits one base away, suggesting this may be a read error. The read terminates 3 residues before the CDR3 end, so the remaining end is supplied by the germline J gene. J is TRBJ2-3 and V is TRBV6-4; 14 bases align to TRBD2. The V segment lost 3 bases and the J segment 4 bases; nucleotides outside the gene matches: 0. The CDR3 sequence is 15 residues long. CDR1 MRHNA and CDR2 SNTAGT come from the germline V gene. Partial CDR3 DNA: TGTGCCAGCAGTGAGACTAGCGGGGGGGCAGATACG. Translation: CASSETSGGADT. The full CDR3 protein is CASSETSGGADTQYF.

This clone appeared many times. The read gets to within 3 residues of the CDR3 end, and the germline J gene fills in the rest. The genes are TRBV7-8 and TRBJ1-1; 11 bases line up with TRBD1. The CDR3 spans 15 residues. Losses at the gene ends were 6 bases for V and 6 bases for J; bases not matched to a gene: 9. Germline assignment: CDR1 SGHVS and CDR2 FQNEAQ. CDR3 in amino acids: CASRPAGTGGPEAFF. The CDR3 bases that were read are TGTGCCAGCAGACCCGCCGGGACAGGGGGACCTGAA.

This clone was observed at least ten times. The CDR3 end falls 3 residues outside the read, so it is completed with the germline J gene. This chain joins TRBV6-1 and TRBJ1-3; 7 bases are a match to TRBD1. CDR3 length: 15 amino acids. J gave up 3 bases and V 2 bases, and 4 bases lay outside the gene matches. Germline V CDR1 and CDR2: MNHNS, SASEGT. The CDR3 loop reads CASSETGDGGNTIYF. Incomplete CDR3 DNA: TGTGCCAGCAGTGAAACAGGGGATGGTGGAAACACC.

There are many counts of this clone. The sequence runs out 3 residues before the end of the CDR3; the remainder is reconstructed from the germline J gene. The V call is TRBV10-1, the J call TRBJ2-1; D is unresolved. The CDR3 length is 14 residues. Germline-derived CDR1 and CDR2 are WNHNN and SYGVQD (reference sequence). Trimming left V 2 bases short and J 7 bases short, with 12 bases between. The CDR3 loop reads CASSEMRDRNEQFF. The CDR3 bases that were read are TGCGCCAGCAGTGAGATGAGAGATCGGAATGAG.

This clone was observed at least ten times. This chain's CDR3 is CSARDVRGQSNQPQHF. Incomplete CDR3 DNA: TGCAGTGCTAGAGATGTCAGGGGACAATCAAATCAGCCC. The chain carries TRBV20-1 and TRBJ1-5; tentatively, D is TRBD1 (6 bases). The read terminates 3 residues before the CDR3 end, so the remaining end is supplied by the germline J gene. Germline-derived CDR1 and CDR2 are DFQATT and SNEGSKA (reference sequence). The CDR3 consists of 16 residues. Trimming pared 0 bases from V and 4 bases from J, leaving 16 bases between.

This clone was counted ten times or more. The read stops 3 residues short of the end of the CDR3; the missing end is completed from the germline J gene. The genes are TRBV5-1 and TRBJ1-1; 8 bases align to TRBD1. Germline V gives CDR1 SGHRS, CDR2 YFSETQ. V dropped 4 bases and J dropped 1; count of bases not matched to a gene: 6. The CDR3 is 15 amino acids. The CDR3 region is CASSPQGAENTEAFF. The DNA read from the CDR3 is TGCGCCAGCAGCCCGCAGGGGGCAGAGAACACTGAA. The full variable domain, completed using reference TRBV5-1 and TRBJ1-1, is KAGVTQTPRYLIKTRGQQVTLSCSPISGHRSVSWYQQTPGQGLQFLFEYFSETQRNKGNFPGRFSGRQFSNSRSEMNVSTLELGDSALYLCASSPQGAENTEAFFGQGTRLTVV.

The sample holds many counts of this clone. The CDR3 extends 3 residues past the end of the read, so its final part is completed from the germline J gene. This chain joins TRBV4-1 and TRBJ2-7; TRBD2 aligns across 14 bases. The CDR3 contains 15 residues. CDR1 MGHRA and CDR2 YSYEKL come from the germline V gene. V shed 4 bases and J 5 bases; nucleotides not matched to a gene: 4. The CDR3 protein is CASSPPGLAGDEQYF. The CDR3 DNA, read in part, is TGCGCCAGCAGCCCCCCGGGACTAGCGGGGGACGAG.

This clone was seen repeatedly, ten times or more. The read is 3 residues too short to cover the CDR3 end, so that end is filled in from the germline J gene. This chain uses TRBV2 with TRBJ1-2, with a weak D call TRBD1 (6 bases). CDR1 and CDR2 (germline): SNHLY, FYNNEI. This CDR3 comprises 16 residues. V lost 6 bases and J 3 bases, leaving 20 bases between the germline ends. CDR3 DNA, as far as it was read: TGTGCCAGCAGAAGAGGGGCTACAGGGTTGGACTATGGC. It encodes CASRRGATGLDYG. The whole CDR3 protein is CASRRGATGLDYGYTF. Looking up the rest from reference TRBV2 and TRBJ1-2 gives the full variable domain: EPEVTQTPSHQVTQMGQEVILRCVPISNHLYFYWYRQILGQKVEFLVSFYNNEISEKSEIFDDQFSVERPDGSNFTLKIRSTKLEDSAMYFCASRRGATGLDYGYTFGSGTRLTVV.

Many counts were recorded for this clone. With the read ending 3 residues before the CDR3 end, the germline J gene is used to fill in that end. The rearrangement links TRBV5-4 to TRBJ2-4; 9 positions agree with TRBD1. This CDR3 is 13 amino acids long. From germline, CDR1 is SGHNT and CDR2 YYREEE (reference sequence). The part of the CDR3 DNA that was read is TGTGCCAGCAGCCCCGAACAGGGGGCGGTT. Translating gives CASSPEQGAV. The entire CDR3 is CASSPEQGAVQYF.

Many counts were recorded for this clone. The read gets to within 3 residues of the CDR3 end, and the germline J gene fills in the rest. The V and J genes are TRBV12-5 and TRBJ1-3; no clear D. Germline CDR1 and CDR2: LGHNT and FRNRAP. The V and J ends lost 4 bases and 2 bases respectively, with 6 bases between them. The CDR3 length is 13 residues. The CDR3 DNA, read in part, is TGTGCTAGTGGTTCCCTCCCTGGAAACACC. It codes for CASGSLPGNT. The whole CDR3 sequence is CASGSLPGNTIYF.

This clone was observed many times. The read is 3 residues too short to cover the CDR3 end, so that end is filled in from the germline J gene. The chain employs TRBV12-3 or TRBV12-4 and TRBJ2-6; 7 nucleotides line up with TRBD2. The V segment lost 2 bases and the J segment 6 bases; nucleotides outside the gene matches: 4. The CDR3 extends over 15 amino acids. CDR3 DNA (partial): TGTGCCAGCAGTTTAACGCGGGGGTTGGCCAACGTC. Its translation is CASSLTRGLANV. The full CDR3 reads CASSLTRGLANVLTF.

This clone was detected ten times or more. The read ends 3 residues early relative to the CDR3; the germline J gene fills the gap. This rearrangement joins TRBV5-1 to TRBJ2-1, with 9 bases that match TRBD1. J gave up 0 bases and V 4 bases, and 5 bases lay outside the gene matches. Germline CDR1 and CDR2: SGHRS and YFSETQ. The CDR3 length is 16 residues. The CDR3 bases that were read are TGCGCCAGCAGCGACAGGGGGACTATCTCCTACAATGAG. The encoded protein is CASSDRGTISYNE. The full CDR3 protein reads CASSDRGTISYNEQFF. The full variable domain, rest sourced from reference TRBV5-1 and TRBJ2-1, is KAGVTQTPRYLIKTRGQQVTLSCSPISGHRSVSWYQQTPGQGLQFLFEYFSETQRNKGNFPGRFSGRQFSNSRSEMNVSTLELGDSALYLCASSDRGTISYNEQFFGPGTRLTVL.

This clone was seen repeatedly, ten times or more. The read ends 3 residues shy of where the CDR3 ends; the end is completed using the germline J gene. The chain carries TRBV30 and TRBJ2-7; TRBD1 is a possible D gene (5 bases). The CDR3 is 12 residues long. The V end was cut by 1 base, the J end by 3 bases, with 7 bases between. Germline loops: CDR1 GTSNPN, CDR2 SVGIG (reference sequence). The CDR3 region is CAWSGQFYEQYF. The part of the CDR3 DNA that was read is TGTGCCTGGAGTGGACAGTTCTACGAG. Full variable domain (rest looked up from reference TRBV30 and TRBJ2-7): SQTIHQWPATLVQPVGSPLSLECTVEGTSNPNLYWYRQAAGRGLQLLFYSVGIGQISSEVPQNLSASRPQDRQFILSSKKLLLSDSGFYLCAWSGQFYEQYFGPGTRLTVT.

Many counts were recorded for this clone. The read stops 3 residues short of the end of the CDR3; the missing end is completed from the germline J gene. This rearrangement joins TRBV19 to TRBJ1-1; tentatively, D is TRBD1 (5 bases). The CDR3 runs 11 residues. Germline lookup yields CDR1 LNHDA and CDR2 SQIVND (reference sequence). CDR3 DNA (partial): TGTGCGACGGGGGGTAACACTGAA. The encoded protein is CATGGNTE. Given in full, the CDR3 is CATGGNTEAFF.

This clone turned up a few times. The missing CDR3 end, 3 residues past where the read stops, is filled in from the germline J gene. The chain recombines TRBV11-2 with TRBJ2-7, with D possibly being TRBD1 (5 bases). V lost 7 bases, J lost 3 bases, and 19 bases lay in between. The length of the CDR3 is 15 residues. Germline-derived CDR1 and CDR2 are SGHAT and FQNNGV. The CDR3 sequence is CASNLGAGPLYEQYF. Partial CDR3 DNA: TGTGCCAGCAATTTAGGTGCAGGGCCCCTCTACGAG.

This clone was recorded many times. The CDR3 extends 3 residues past the end of the read, so its final part is completed from the germline J gene. The V gene is TRBV5-1, the J gene TRBJ2-1; TRBD2 matches 8 bases. CDR1 is SGHRS, CDR2 YFSETQ, per germline. The CDR3 contains 15 residues. V was clipped by 7 bases and J by 0 bases; unmatched bases: 6. The CDR3 protein is CASRGGSNSYNEQFF. CDR3 DNA, as far as it was read: TGCGCCAGCCGCGGGGGGTCAAACTCCTACAATGAG.

The sample holds many counts of this clone. The read terminates 3 residues ahead of where the CDR3 ends, so the germline J gene completes it. The chain combines TRBV7-9 with TRBJ2-1; D may be TRBD1 (5 bases). V lost 5 bases and J lost 9, with 17 bases in between. Germline V CDR1 and CDR2: SEHNR, FQNEAQ (reference sequence). The CDR3 has 14 amino acids. CDR3 DNA, as far as it was read: TGTGCCAGCAGCCAAATAGGGGTAAGGAGTGAG. This codes for CASSQIGVRSE. The entire CDR3 reads CASSQIGVRSEQFF.

This clone appeared many times. Sequencing ends 3 residues short of the CDR3 end; the germline J gene provides the rest. The chain combines TRBV28 with TRBJ2-3; TRBD1 or TRBD2 may be the D gene (6 bases each). CDR3 size: 12 residues. Germline V gene data show CDR1 as MDHEN and CDR2 as SYDVKM. Incomplete CDR3 DNA: TGTGCCAGCAGTCTCCAGGGGAGGACG. Its translation: CASSLQGRT. The whole CDR3 reads CASSLQGRTQYF.

The table lists this clone with many counts. The CDR3 loop reads CACPALGNTDTQYF. Partial CDR3 DNA: TGTGCCTGCCCCGCCCTAGGAAACACAGATACG. This chain joins TRBV30 and TRBJ2-3; D is undetermined. The DNA ends 3 residues before the CDR3 does, and the rest of the CDR3 is filled in from the germline J gene. The CDR3 runs 14 residues. Trimming left V 6 bases short and J 2 bases short, with 15 bases between. Germline values: CDR1 GTSNPN, CDR2 SVGIG (reference sequence).